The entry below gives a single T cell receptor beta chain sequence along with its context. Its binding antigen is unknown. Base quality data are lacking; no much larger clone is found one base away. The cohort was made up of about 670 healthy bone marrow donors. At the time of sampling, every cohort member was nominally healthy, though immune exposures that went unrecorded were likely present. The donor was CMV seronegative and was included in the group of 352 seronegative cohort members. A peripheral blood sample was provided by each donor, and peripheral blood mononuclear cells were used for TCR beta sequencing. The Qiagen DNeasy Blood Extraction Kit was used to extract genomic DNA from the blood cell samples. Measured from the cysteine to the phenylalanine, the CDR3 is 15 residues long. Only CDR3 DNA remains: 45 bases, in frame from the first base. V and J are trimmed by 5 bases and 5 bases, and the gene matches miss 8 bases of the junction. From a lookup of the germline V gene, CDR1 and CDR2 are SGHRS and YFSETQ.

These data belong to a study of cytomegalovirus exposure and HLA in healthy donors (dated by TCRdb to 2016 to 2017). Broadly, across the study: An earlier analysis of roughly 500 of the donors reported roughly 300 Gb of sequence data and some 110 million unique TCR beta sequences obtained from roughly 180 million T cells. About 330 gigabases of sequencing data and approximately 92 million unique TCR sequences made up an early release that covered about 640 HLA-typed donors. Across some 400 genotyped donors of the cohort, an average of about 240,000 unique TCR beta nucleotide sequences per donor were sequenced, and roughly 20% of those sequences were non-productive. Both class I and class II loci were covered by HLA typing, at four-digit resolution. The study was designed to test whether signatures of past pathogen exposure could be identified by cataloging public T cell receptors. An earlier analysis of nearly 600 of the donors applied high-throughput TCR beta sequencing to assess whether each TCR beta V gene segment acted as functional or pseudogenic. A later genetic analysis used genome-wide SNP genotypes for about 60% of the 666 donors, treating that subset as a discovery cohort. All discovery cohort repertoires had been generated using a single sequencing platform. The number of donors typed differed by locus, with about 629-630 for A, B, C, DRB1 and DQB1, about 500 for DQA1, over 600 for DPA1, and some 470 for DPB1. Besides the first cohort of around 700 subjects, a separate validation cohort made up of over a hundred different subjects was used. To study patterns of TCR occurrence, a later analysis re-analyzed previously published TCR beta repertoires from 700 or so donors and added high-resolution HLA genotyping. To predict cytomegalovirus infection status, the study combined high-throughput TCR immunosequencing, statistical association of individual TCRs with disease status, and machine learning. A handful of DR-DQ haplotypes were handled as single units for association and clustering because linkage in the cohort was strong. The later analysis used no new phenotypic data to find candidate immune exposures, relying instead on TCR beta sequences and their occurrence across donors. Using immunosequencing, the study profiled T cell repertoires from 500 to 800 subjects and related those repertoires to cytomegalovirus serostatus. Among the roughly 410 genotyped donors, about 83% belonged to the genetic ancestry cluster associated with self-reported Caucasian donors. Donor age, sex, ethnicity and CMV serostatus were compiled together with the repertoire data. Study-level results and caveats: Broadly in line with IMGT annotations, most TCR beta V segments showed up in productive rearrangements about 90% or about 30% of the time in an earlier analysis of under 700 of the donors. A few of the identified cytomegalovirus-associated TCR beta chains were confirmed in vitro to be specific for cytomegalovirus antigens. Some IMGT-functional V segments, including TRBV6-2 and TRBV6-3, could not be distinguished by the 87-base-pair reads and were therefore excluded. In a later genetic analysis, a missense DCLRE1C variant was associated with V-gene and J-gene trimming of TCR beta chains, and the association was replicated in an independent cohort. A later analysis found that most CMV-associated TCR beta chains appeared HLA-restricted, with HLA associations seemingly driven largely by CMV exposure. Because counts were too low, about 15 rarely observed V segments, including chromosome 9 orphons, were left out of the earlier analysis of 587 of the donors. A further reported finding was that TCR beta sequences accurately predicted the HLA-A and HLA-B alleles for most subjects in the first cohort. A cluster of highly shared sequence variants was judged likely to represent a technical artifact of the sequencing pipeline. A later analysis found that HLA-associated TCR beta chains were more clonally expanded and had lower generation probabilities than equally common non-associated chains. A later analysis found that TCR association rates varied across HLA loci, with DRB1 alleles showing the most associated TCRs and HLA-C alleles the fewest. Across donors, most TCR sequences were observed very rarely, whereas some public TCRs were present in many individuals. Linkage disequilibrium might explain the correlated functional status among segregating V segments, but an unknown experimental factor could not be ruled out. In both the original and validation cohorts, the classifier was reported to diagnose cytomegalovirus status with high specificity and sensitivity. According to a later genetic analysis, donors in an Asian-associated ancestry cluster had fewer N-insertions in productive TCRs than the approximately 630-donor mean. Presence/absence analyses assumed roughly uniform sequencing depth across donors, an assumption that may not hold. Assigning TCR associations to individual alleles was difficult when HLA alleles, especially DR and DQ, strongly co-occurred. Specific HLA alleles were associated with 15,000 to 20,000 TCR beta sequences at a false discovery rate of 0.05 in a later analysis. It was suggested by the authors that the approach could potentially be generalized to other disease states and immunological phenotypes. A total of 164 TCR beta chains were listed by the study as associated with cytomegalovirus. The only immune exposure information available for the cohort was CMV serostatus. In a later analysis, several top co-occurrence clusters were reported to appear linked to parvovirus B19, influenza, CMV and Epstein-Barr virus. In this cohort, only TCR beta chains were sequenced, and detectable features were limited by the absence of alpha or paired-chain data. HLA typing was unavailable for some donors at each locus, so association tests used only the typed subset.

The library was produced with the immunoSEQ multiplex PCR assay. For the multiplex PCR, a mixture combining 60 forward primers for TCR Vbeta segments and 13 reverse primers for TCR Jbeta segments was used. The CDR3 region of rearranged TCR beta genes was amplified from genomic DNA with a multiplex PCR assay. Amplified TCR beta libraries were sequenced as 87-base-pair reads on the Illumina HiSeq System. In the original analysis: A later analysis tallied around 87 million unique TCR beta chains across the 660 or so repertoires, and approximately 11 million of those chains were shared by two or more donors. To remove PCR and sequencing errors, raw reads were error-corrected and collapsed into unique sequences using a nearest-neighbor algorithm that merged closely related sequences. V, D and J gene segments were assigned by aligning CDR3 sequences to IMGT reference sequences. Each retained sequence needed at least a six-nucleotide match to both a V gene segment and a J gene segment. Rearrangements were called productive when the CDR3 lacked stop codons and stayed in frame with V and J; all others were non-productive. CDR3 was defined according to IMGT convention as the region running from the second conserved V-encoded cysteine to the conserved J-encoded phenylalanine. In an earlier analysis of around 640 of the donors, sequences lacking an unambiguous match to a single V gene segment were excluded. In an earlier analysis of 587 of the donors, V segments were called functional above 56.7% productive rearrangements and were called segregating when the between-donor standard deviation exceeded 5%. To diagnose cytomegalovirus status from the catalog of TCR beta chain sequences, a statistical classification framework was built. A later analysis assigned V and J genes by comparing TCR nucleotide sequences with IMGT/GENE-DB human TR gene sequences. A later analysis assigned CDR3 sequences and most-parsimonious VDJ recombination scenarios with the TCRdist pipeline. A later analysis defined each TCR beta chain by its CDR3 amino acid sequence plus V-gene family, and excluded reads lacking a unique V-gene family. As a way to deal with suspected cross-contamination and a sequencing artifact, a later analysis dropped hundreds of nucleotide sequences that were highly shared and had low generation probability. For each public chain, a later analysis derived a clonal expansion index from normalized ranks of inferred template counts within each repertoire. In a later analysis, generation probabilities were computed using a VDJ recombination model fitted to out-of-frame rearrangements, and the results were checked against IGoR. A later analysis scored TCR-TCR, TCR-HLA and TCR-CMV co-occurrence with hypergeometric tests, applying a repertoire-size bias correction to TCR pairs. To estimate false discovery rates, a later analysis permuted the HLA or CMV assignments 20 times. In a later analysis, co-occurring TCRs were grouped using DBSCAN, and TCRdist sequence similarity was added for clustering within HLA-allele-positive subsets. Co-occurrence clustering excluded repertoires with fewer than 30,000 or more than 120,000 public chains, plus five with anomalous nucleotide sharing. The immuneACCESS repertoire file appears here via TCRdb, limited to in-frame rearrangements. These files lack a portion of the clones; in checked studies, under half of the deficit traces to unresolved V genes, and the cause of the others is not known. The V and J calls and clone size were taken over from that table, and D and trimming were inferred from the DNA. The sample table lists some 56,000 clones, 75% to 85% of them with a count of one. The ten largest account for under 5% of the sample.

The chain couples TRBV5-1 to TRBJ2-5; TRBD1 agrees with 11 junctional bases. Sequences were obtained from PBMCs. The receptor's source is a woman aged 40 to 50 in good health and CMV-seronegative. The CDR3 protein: CASSWGDRGTETQYF. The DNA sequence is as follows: TGCGCCAGCAGTTGGGGGGACAGGGGGACGGAGACCCAGTACTTC.